The T cell receptor beta chain described here comes from a study of Graves' ophthalmopathy and Graves' hyperthyroidism. Clinicians made diagnoses from clinical symptoms, serum thyroxine, TRAb, thyroid ultrasound and orbital computed tomography. Amplification from RNA transcripts yielded the TCR beta CDR3 regions. The library came from an HTBI-primed first-round RT-PCR and a second-round multiplex PCR. TCRdb fed the multiplex PCR reads into MiXCR, producing one record per CDR3 protein. Of under 350,000 distinct CDR3 sequences listed, 17% are singletons. The germline V gene encodes CDR1 GTSNPN and CDR2 SVGIG (reference sequence). The CDR3 loop spans 13 amino acids. With 5 bases removed from V and 5 bases from J, the gap between germline ends came to 13 bases. This clonotype was seen many times.

The chain employs TRBV30 and TRBJ1-5, with a weak D call TRBD1 (6 bases). The TCR originated in an adult man with Graves' ophthalmopathy. Sequencing was carried out using peripheral blood. This CDR3 reads CAWSGTRYQPQHF. The CDR3 nucleotides read TGTGCCTGGTCCGGGACAAGATATCAGCCCCAGCATTTT.